In this sample, the clone carrying this T cell receptor beta chain turned up many times. This entry is derived from a study of T cells in Graves' hyperthyroidism and ophthalmopathy. It was 8.5 to 10 ml of fresh peripheral blood that supplied the PBMCs. After removal of 4 bases from V and 0 bases from J, the junction contained 11 bases not matched to a gene. The length of the CDR3 is 18 residues. Germline CDR1 and CDR2: SGHRS and YFSETQ. RNA transcripts served as the template for amplifying TCR beta CDR3 regions. HTBI primers were employed in a first-round RT-PCR of the TCR CDR3. TCRdb reprocessed the multiplex PCR reads with MiXCR, giving one entry per CDR3 protein. This table holds more than 450,000 distinct CDR3 sequences, 12% to 15% found once.

This receptor was obtained from a woman aged 40 to 49 with Graves' hyperthyroidism. Sequences were obtained from blood. The chain carries TRBV5-1 and TRBJ2-7; TRBD2 agrees at 12 bases. The CDR3 DNA reads as TGCGCCAGCAGCCACCGGACTAGCGGGATAGCCTTCTCCTACGAGCAGTACTTC. Encoded protein: CASSHRTSGIAFSYEQYF.